This T cell receptor beta chain was captured in a study of blood T cell repertoires in COVID-19. At the level of the study: Some COVID-19 samples were acute and others convalescent; all came from the United States, Italy and Spain.

In the authors' workflow: Nucleated cell number was recorded as an estimate derived from reference gene primer amplification. The method was immunoSEQ multiplex PCR; TCRdb's version includes in-frame clones alone and lacks a portion of them. That table furnishes V, J and clone size, whereas the DNA furnished D and trimming. Of some 200,000 clones listed, around nine tenths are singletons. Seattle patient enrollment occurred during active infection, with longitudinal follow-up thereafter. J was trimmed by 1 base and V by 2 bases; bases with no gene match: 1. This CDR3 has 15 residues. CDR1 is SGHDT and CDR2 is YYEEEE in the germline V gene.

Sequencing input: peripheral blood. This rearrangement joins TRBV5-6 to TRBJ2-3; 10 nucleotides match TRBD1. The TCR comes from a woman aged 70 to 79 with COVID-19, enrolled during active disease. CDR3 region: CASSLGTGGTDTQYF. CDR3 DNA: TGTGCCAGCAGCTTAGGGACAGGGGGCACAGATACGCAGTATTTT. The full variable domain, completed using reference TRBV5-6 and TRBJ2-3, is DAGVTQSPTHLIKTRGQQVTLRCSPKSGHDTVSWYQQALGQGPQFIFQYYEEEERQRGNFPDRFSGHQFPNYSSELNVNALLLGDSALYLCASSLGTGGTDTQYFGPGTRLTVL.